This is a list of T cell receptor beta chains from one sample in a study of cytomegalovirus exposure and HLA in healthy donors. Profiled with immunoSEQ multiplex PCR; TCRdb holds only in-frame clones, not every one. The sample yields around 65,000 clones, of which the top ten take up more than 5%. Material for sequencing was PBMCs. The receptors come from a man between 25 and 39 years old in good health and CMV-seropositive. CDR3s include the opening cysteine and the closing phenylalanine or tryptophan.

V gene	CDR3 protein
TRBV10-3	CAISEATNTGELFF
TRBV29-1	CSVEDIDRGSYNEQFF
TRBV29-1	CSVEGMERGEQYF
TRBV7-3	CASSETVNTEDFF
TRBV6-5	CASSRSVVNTEAFF
TRBV6-5	CASNGQGNTEAFF
TRBV4-2	CASSQGQRGTDTQYF
TRBV21-1	CASTRGQLSPDTEAFF
TRBV30	CAWSATSGGDNEQFF
TRBV4-3	CASSGHGYTF
TRBV5-1	CASSYDSSGANVLTF
TRBV5-1	CASSFSGSYEQYF
TRBV4-1	CASSQTGVQPQHF
TRBV30	CAWSEGVGRANQPQHF
TRBV19	CASSWGGIQETQYF
TRBV7-8	CASSLTQNSYNEQFF
TRBV2	CASSQQGPTDTQYF
TRBV19	CASSMSSSGADTQYF
TRBV11-2	CASSLGRQGATYGYTF
TRBV30	CAWVGGVTNYGYTF
TRBV6-1	CASSEALRTGNTGELFF
TRBV13	CASSTEGAERGGYGYTF
TRBV6-5	CASSYFGGSDEQFF
TRBV19	CASKRSGAEAFF
TRBV30	CAWSVSGDQPQHF
TRBV6-5	CASSFTVTGANVLTF